This TCR beta chain appears in the sequencing data of a study of OX40 agonist ivuxolimab in advanced cancers. Using immunoSEQ multiplex PCR, the repertoire was profiled, and TCRdb retains in-frame clones only, with some absent. This sample yields 45,000 to 60,000 clones, of which 91% are seen a single time; about 12% belongs to the top ten. CDR1 and CDR2 (germline): MNHNY, SVGAGI (reference sequence). The CDR3 length is 14 residues. Deletions cut 4 bases from V and 4 bases from J, with 14 bases between. V is TRBV6-6 and J is TRBJ2-7, with D possibly matching TRBD2 (6 bases). The source material was CD4+ or CD8+ T cells sorted from blood, sampled in a trial of the OX40 agonist ivuxolimab. The clonotype originates from an adult with an advanced solid tumor such as melanoma, head and neck, liver or kidney cancer. Here the CDR3 reads CASSFSGVLYEQYF. The CDR3, as DNA: TGTGCCAGCAGTTTCTCGGGGGTCTTATACGAGCAGTACTTC.